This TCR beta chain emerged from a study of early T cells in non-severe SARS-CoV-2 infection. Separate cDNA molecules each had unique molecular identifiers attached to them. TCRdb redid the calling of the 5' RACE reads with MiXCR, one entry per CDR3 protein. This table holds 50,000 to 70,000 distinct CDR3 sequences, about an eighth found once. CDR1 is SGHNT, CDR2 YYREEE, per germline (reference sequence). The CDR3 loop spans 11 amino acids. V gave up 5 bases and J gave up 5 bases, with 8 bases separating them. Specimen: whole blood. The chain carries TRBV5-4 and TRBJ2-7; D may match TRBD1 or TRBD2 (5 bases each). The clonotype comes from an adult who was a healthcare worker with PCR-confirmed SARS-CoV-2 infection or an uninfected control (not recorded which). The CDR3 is CASRSGHEQYF. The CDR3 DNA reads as TGTGCCAGCAGATCGGGACACGAGCAGTACTTC.